This T cell receptor (beta chain) comes out of a study of monozygotic twins with inflammatory bowel disease. Blood was drawn once per donor, and each sample measured approximately 2.4 ml. The template was total RNA from whole blood, with no T cell sorting. From the 5' RACE reads, TCRdb lists one entry per CDR3 protein and no DNA. The data show roughly 330,000 distinct CDR3 sequences, and the top ten clones hold under 2.5%. Findings and caveats of the study: For IBD patients, clonotypes shared with others were fewer than for healthy twins, especially with disease activity. The inverse Simpson measure of TCRbeta diversity was lower in IBD patients than in healthy co-twins.

This CDR3 is 17 amino acids long. Looked up from germline, CDR1 is MNHEY and CDR2 is SMNVEV (reference sequence). A remark on this clonotype: What it recognizes is unknown.

This chain links TRBV27 with TRBJ2-3. Material for sequencing was blood. The clonotype comes from a human donor with ulcerative colitis or Crohn's disease, or a healthy co-twin of an affected twin (not recorded which). The CDR3 region is CASSLRFTSYSTDTQYF.